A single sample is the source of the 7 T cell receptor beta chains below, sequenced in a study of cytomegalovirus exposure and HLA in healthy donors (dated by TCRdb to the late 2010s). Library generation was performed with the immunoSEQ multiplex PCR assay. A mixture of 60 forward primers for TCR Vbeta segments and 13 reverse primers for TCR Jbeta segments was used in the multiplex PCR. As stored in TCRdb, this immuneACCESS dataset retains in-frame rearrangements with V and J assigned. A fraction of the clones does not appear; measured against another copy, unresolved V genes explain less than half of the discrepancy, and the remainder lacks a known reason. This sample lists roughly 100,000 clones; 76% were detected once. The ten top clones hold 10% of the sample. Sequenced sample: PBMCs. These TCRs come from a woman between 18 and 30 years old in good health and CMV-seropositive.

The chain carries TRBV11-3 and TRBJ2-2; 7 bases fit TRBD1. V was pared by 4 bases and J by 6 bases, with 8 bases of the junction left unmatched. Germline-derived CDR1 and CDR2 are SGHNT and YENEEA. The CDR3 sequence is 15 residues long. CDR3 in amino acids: CASSSGTVLPGELFF. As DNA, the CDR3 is TGTGCCAGCAGCTCCGGGACAGTTCTCCCCGGGGAGCTGTTTTTT.

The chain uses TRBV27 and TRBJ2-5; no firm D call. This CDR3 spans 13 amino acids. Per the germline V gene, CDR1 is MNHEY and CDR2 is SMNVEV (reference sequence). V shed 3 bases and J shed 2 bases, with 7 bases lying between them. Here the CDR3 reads CASSFFLQETQYF. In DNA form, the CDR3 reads TGTGCCAGCAGTTTCTTCCTTCAAGAGACCCAGTACTTC.

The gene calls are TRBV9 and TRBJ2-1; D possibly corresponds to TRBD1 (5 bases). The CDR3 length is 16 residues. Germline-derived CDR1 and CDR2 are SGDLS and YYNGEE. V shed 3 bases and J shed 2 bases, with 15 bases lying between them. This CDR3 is CASSADSEPAYNEQFF. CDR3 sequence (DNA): TGTGCCAGCAGCGCCGACAGCGAACCAGCCTACAATGAGCAGTTCTTC.

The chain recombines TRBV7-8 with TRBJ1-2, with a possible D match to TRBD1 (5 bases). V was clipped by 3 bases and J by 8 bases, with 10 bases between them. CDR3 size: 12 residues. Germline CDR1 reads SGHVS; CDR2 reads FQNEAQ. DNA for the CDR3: TGTGCCAGCAGCTTCCCAGGGAGGGGCTACACCTTC. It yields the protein CASSFPGRGYTF.

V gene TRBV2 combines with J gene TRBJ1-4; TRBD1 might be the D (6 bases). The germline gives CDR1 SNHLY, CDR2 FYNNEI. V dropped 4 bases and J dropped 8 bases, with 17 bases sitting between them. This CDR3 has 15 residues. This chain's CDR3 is CASSGTPGAAEKLFF. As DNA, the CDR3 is TGTGCCAGCAGTGGCACCCCAGGGGCTGCCGAAAAACTGTTTTTT.

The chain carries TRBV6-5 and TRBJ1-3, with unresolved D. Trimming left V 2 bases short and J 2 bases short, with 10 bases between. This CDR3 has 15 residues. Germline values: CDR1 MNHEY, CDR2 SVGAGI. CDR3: CASSYGGLAGNTIYF. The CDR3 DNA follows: TGTGCCAGCAGTTACGGAGGGCTTGCTGGAAACACCATATATTTT.

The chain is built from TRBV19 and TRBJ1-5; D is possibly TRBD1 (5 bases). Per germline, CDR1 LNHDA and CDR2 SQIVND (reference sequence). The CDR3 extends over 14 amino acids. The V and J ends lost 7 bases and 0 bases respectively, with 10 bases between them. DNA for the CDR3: TGTGCCAGTAACGTTAGGGGTAGCAATCAGCCCCAGCATTTT. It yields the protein CASNVRGSNQPQHF.